A selection of T cell receptor beta chains follows, all from one sample in a study of tumor-infiltrating lymphocytes in localized non-small cell lung cancer. Method: immunoSEQ multiplex PCR; TCRdb's copy keeps in-frame clones and lacks some. The sample shows about 15,000 clones, 75% of them seen only once. The sample taken for sequencing was lung tumor tissue. The receptors derive from a human donor with non-small cell lung cancer. Both conserved end residues are part of each CDR3. Fields, in order: J gene, clone size, V gene, D gene, CDR3 DNA, CDR3 protein. The D gene is left open where the match is weak. The size of a clone is reported for some rows only, either as once, few or many, or as a class for expanded clones.

J: TRBJ1-1
size: NA
V: TRBV14
D: NA
DNA: TGTGCCAGCAGCCAAATTTCCGGGACCGAAGCTTTCTTT
CDR3: CASSQISGTEAFF

J: TRBJ1-1
size: NA
V: TRBV19
D: NA
DNA: TGTGCCAGTACTACGACAGTTAACACTGAAGCTTTCTTT
CDR3: CASTTTVNTEAFF

J: TRBJ1-6
size: NA
V: TRBV5-4
D: TRBD1
DNA: TGTGCCAGCAGCTCTCGACAGGGGTTGGGACCCCTCCACTTT
CDR3: CASSSRQGLGPLHF

J: TRBJ2-7
size: NA
V: TRBV4-1
D: TRBD2
DNA: TGCGCCAGCAGCGCGACTAGCGGTTCCTACGAGCAGTACTTC
CDR3: CASSATSGSYEQYF

J: TRBJ1-2
size: once
V: TRBV5-1
D: NA
DNA: TGCGCCAGCAGCCCGGGACTCCGGGACACTAACTATGGCTACACCTTC
CDR3: CASSPGLRDTNYGYTF

J: TRBJ1-2
size: once
V: TRBV5-4
D: TRBD1
DNA: TGTGCCAGCAGCTTAGACAGGGGGCATTTACCCTATGGCTACACCTTC
CDR3: CASSLDRGHLPYGYTF

J: TRBJ2-3
size: NA
V: TRBV5-1
D: TRBD2
DNA: TGCGCCAGCAGCTTGGGCCTAGCGGGAGCAGATACGCAGTATTTT
CDR3: CASSLGLAGADTQYF

J: TRBJ2-6
size: NA
V: TRBV2
D: TRBD2
DNA: TGTGCCAGCAGAGCAGCGGGGAATCTGGGGGCCAACGTCCTGACTTTC
CDR3: CASRAAGNLGANVLTF

J: TRBJ1-1
size: once
V: TRBV19
D: TRBD1
DNA: TGTGCCAGTAGTCCCGGACAGGGGATCGAAGCTTTCTTT
CDR3: CASSPGQGIEAFF

J: TRBJ2-4
size: few
V: TRBV4-2
D: NA
DNA: TGTGCCAGCAGCCAAGCGGGAGAGGCCAAAAACATTCAGTACTTC
CDR3: CASSQAGEAKNIQYF

J: TRBJ2-3
size: NA
V: TRBV9
D: NA
DNA: TGTGCCAGCAGCGTAGATCCCCGTGGGGGGACAGATACGCAGTATTTT
CDR3: CASSVDPRGGTDTQYF

J: TRBJ2-1
size: NA
V: TRBV7-8
D: TRBD1
DNA: TGTGCCAGCAGCCCCCGGGACAGGGGTAACAATGAGCAGTTCTTC
CDR3: CASSPRDRGNNEQFF

J: TRBJ2-7
size: NA
V: TRBV2
D: TRBD2
DNA: TGTGCCAGCAGTGACTGGCGGGGGACCTACGAGCAGTACTTC
CDR3: CASSDWRGTYEQYF

J: TRBJ2-3
size: NA
V: TRBV5-1
D: TRBD2
DNA: TGCGCCAGCAGCTTGGCCTCTAGCGGGAGCACAGATACGCAGTATTTT
CDR3: CASSLASSGSTDTQYF

J: TRBJ1-2
size: NA
V: TRBV10-3
D: NA
DNA: TGTGCCATCAGAGTCGGGCCCGTACGGGGCTACACCTTC
CDR3: CAIRVGPVRGYTF

J: TRBJ1-6
size: medium-sized
V: TRBV30
D: TRBD1
DNA: TGTGCCTGGGACAGGGGAGAATATAATTCACCCCTCCACTTT
CDR3: CAWDRGEYNSPLHF

J: TRBJ2-7
size: NA
V: TRBV11-1
D: NA
DNA: TGTGCCAGCAGCCAGGCAGCAGTCTCCTACGAGCAGTACTTC
CDR3: CASSQAAVSYEQYF

J: TRBJ2-6
size: few
V: TRBV6-5
D: TRBD1
DNA: TGTGCCAGCAGCGGACAGGGTGGGGCCAACGTCCTGACTTTC
CDR3: CASSGQGGANVLTF

J: TRBJ2-2
size: NA
V: TRBV4-1
D: NA
DNA: TGCGCCAGCAGCCTTCAGGGGTCGAACACCGGGGAGCTGTTTTTT
CDR3: CASSLQGSNTGELFF

J: TRBJ2-7
size: once
V: TRBV19
D: TRBD1
DNA: TGTGCCAGTAGGGACAGGGGGCTCGAGCAGTACTTC
CDR3: CASRDRGLEQYF

J: TRBJ1-6
size: few
V: TRBV7-9
D: TRBD1
DNA: TGTGCCAGCAGCTTTGGGACAGGGCAGAACTCCTATAATTCACCCCTCCACTTT
CDR3: CASSFGTGQNSYNSPLHF

J: TRBJ1-5
size: NA
V: TRBV10-3
D: NA
DNA: TGTGCCATCAGTGAAGGGGCAGGCAATCAGCCCCAGCATTTT
CDR3: CAISEGAGNQPQHF

J: TRBJ1-2
size: few
V: TRBV4-1
D: NA
DNA: TGCGCCAGCAGCCAAGTGGCCCAAGCTAACTATGGCTACACCTTC
CDR3: CASSQVAQANYGYTF

J: TRBJ2-7
size: once
V: TRBV2
D: NA
DNA: TGTGCCAGCAGTGAAGCGCTACGGGCTCCCTACGAGCAGTACTTC
CDR3: CASSEALRAPYEQYF